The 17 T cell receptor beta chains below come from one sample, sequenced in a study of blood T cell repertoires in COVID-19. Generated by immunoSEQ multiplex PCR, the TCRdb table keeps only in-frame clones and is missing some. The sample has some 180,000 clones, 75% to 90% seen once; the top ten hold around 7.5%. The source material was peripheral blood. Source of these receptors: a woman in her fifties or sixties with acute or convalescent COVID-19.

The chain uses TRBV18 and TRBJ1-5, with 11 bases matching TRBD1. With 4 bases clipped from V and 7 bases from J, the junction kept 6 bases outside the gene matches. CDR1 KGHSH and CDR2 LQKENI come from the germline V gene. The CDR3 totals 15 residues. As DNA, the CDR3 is TGTGCCAGCTCACGGGACAGGGGGACGTACCAGCCCCAGCATTTT. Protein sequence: CASSRDRGTYQPQHF.

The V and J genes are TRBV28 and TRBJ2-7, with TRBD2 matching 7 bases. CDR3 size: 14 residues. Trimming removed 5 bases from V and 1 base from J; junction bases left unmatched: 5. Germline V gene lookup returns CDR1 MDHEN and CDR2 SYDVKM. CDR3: CASSLGGGSYEQYF. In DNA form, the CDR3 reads TGTGCCAGCAGTCTGGGGGGGGGATCCTACGAGCAGTACTTC.

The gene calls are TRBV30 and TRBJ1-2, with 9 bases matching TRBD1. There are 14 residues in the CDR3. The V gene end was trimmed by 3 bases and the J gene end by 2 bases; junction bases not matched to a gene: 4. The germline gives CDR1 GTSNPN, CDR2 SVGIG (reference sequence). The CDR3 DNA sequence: TGTGCCTGGAGATTACAGGGGGCCAACTATGGCTACACCTTC. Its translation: CAWRLQGANYGYTF.

DNA for the CDR3: TGTGCCAGCAGCCGGACAGGTTTGGGCGAGCAGTTCTTC. Translation gives CASSRTGLGEQFF. The chain couples TRBV6-5 to TRBJ2-1; 7 bases agree with TRBD1. The CDR3 sequence is 13 residues long. J lost 10 bases, V lost 6 bases, and 9 bases had no gene match. CDR1 and CDR2 (germline): MNHEY, SVGAGI.

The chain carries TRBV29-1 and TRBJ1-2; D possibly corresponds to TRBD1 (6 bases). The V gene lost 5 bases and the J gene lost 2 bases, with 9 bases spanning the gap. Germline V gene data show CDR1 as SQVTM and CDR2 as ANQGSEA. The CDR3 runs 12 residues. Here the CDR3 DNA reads TGCAGCGTTCGACAGGACAACTATGGCTACACCTTC. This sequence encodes CSVRQDNYGYTF.

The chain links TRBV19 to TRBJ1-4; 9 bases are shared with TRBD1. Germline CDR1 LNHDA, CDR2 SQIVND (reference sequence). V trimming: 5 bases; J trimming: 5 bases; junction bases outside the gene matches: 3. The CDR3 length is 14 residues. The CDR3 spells CASSAGTGNEKLFF. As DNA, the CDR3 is TGTGCCAGTAGTGCCGGGACAGGGAATGAAAAACTGTTTTTT.

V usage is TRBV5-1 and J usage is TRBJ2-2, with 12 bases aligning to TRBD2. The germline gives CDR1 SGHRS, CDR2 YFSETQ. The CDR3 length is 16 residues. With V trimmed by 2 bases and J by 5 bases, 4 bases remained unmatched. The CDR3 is CASSFLAGGATGELFF. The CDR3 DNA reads TGCGCCAGCAGCTTCCTAGCGGGAGGGGCAACCGGGGAGCTGTTTTTT. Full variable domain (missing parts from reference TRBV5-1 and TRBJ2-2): KAGVTQTPRYLIKTRGQQVTLSCSPISGHRSVSWYQQTPGQGLQFLFEYFSETQRNKGNFPGRFSGRQFSNSRSEMNVSTLELGDSALYLCASSFLAGGATGELFFGEGSRLTVL.

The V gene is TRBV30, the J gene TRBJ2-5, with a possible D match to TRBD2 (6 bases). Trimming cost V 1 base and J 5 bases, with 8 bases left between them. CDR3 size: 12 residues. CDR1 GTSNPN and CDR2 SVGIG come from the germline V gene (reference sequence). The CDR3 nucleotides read TGTGCCTGGAGTGAAGGGAGGGAGACCCAGTACTTC. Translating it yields CAWSEGRETQYF.

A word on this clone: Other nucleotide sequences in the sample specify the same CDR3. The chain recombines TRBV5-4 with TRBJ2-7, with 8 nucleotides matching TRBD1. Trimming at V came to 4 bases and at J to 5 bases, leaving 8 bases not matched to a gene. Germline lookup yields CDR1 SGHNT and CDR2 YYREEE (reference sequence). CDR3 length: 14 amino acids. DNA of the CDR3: TGTGCCAGCAGCACCCGACAGGGGACGAACGAGCAGTACTTC. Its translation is CASSTRQGTNEQYF.

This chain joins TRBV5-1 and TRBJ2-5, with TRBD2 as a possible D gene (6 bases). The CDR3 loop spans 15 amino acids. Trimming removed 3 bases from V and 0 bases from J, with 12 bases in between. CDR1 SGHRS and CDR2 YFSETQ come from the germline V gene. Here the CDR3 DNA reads TGCGCCAGCAGCTGGGGGGACTTTTACCAAGAGACCCAGTACTTC. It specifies CASSWGDFYQETQYF.

As DNA, the CDR3 is TGTGCCGGGGGGGCGGACCGAGACACTGAAGCTTTCTTT. This codes for CAGGADRDTEAFF. The chain carries TRBV6-5 and TRBJ1-1; possibly TRBD1 for D (6 bases). The V gene lost 11 bases and the J gene lost 3 bases, with 16 bases spanning the gap. Germline CDR1 is MNHEY and CDR2 is SVGAGI. The CDR3 spans 13 residues.

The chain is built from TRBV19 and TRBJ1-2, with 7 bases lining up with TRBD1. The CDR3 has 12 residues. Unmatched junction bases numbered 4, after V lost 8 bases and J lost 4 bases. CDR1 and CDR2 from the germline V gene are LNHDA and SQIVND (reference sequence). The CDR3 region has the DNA TGTGCCAGTGGGGACAGCCTCTATGGCTACACCTTC. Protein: CASGDSLYGYTF.

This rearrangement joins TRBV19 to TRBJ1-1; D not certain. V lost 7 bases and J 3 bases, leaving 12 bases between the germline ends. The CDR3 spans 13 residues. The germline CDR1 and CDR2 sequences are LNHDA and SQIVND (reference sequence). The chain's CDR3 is CASTLGRYTEAFF. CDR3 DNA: TGTGCCAGTACTCTGGGCCGGTACACTGAAGCTTTCTTT.

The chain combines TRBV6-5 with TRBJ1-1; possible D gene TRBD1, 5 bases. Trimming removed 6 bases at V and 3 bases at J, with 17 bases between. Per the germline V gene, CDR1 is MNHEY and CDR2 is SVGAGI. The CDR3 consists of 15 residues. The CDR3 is CASRTSTAGHTEAFF. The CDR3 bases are TGTGCCAGCAGGACCTCGACAGCTGGTCACACTGAAGCTTTCTTT.

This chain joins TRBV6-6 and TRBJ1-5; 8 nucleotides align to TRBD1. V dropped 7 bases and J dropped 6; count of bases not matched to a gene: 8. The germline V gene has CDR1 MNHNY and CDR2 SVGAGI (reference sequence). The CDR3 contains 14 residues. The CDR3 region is CASILTGGRQPQHF. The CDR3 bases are TGTGCCAGCATTCTTACAGGGGGTCGTCAGCCCCAGCATTTT.

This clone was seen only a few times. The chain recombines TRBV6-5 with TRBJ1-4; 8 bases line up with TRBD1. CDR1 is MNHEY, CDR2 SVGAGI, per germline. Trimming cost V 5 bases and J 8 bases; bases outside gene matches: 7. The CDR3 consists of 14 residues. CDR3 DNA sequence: TGTGCCAGCAGTAGAGGACAGGGTGTCGAAAAACTGTTTTTT. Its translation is CASSRGQGVEKLFF.

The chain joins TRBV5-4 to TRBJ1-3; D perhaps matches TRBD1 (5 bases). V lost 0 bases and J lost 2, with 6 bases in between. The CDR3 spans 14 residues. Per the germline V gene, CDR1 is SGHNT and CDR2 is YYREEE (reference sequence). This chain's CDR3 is CASSLEGTGNTIYF. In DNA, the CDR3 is TGTGCCAGCAGCTTGGAGGGGACTGGAAACACCATATATTTT.